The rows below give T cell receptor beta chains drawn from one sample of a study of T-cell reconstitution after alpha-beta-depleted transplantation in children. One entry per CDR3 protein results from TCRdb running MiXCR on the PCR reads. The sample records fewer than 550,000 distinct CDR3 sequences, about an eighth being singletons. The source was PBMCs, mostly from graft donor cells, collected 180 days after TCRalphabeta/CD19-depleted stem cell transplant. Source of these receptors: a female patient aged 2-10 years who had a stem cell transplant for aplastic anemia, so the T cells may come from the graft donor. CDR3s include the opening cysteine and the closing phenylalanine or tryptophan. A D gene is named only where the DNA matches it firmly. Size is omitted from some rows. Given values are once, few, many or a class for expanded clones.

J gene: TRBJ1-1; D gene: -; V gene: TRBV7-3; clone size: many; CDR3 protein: CASSLRQNTEAFF; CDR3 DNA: TGTGCCAGCAGCTTAAGACAGAACACTGAAGCTTTCTTT
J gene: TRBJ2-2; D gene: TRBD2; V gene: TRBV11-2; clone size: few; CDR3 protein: CASSLVWMKGASGRSGELFF; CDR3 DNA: TGTGCCAGCAGCTTAGTCTGGATGAAGGGGGCAAGCGGGAGGTCCGGGGAGCTGTTTTTT
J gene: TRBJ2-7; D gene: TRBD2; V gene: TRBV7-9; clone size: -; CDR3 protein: CASGEESGRISYEQYF; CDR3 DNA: TGTGCCAGCGGCGAAGAGAGCGGGAGGATATCCTACGAGCAGTACTTC
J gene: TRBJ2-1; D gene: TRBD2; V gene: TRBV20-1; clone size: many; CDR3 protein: CSASGLAGGNEQFF; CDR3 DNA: TGCAGTGCTAGTGGACTAGCGGGGGGCAATGAGCAGTTCTTC
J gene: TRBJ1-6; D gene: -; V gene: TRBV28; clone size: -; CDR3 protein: CASKGYGSPLHF; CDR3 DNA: TGTGCCAGCAAGGGGTACGGTTCACCCCTCCACTTT
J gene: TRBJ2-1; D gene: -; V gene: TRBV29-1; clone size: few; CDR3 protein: CSVGAPPAPVANEQFF; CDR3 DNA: TGCAGCGTTGGGGCCCCTCCCGCCCCAGTAGCGAATGAGCAGTTCTTC
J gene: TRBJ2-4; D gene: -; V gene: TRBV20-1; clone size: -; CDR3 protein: CSASSESKNIQYF; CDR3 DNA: TGCAGTGCTTCGAGCGAATCCAAAAACATTCAGTACTTC
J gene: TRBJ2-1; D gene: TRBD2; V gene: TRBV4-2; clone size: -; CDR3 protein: CASSQDPNPIAGVSYNEQFF; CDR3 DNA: TGTGCCAGCAGCCAAGATCCAAATCCCATAGCGGGAGTATCTTACAATGAGCAGTTCTTC
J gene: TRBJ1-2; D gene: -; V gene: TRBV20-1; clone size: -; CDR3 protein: CSAIYRAGKYTF; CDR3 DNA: TGCAGTGCTATTTACCGCGCAGGCAAATACACCTTC
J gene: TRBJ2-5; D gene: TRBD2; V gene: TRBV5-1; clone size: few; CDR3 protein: CASSFGGSEETQYF; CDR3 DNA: TGCGCCAGCAGCTTCGGCGGGAGTGAAGAGACCCAGTACTTC
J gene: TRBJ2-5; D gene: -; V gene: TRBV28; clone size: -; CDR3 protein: CASSLMREQETQYF; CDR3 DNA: TGTGCCAGCAGTTTGATGAGGGAGCAAGAGACCCAGTACTTC
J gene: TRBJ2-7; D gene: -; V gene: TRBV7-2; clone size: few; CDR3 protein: CASSFFDSTLYEQYF; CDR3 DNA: TGTGCCAGCAGCTTTTTCGACAGTACCCTCTACGAGCAGTACTTC
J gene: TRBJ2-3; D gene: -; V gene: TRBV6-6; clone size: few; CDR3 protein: CASSYEADTQYF; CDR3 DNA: TGTGCCAGCAGTTACGAAGCAGATACGCAGTATTTT
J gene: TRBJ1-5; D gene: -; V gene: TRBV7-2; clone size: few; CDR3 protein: CASSPYRDTGWPQHF; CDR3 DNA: TGTGCCAGCAGCCCATACCGGGACACGGGGTGGCCCCAGCATTTT
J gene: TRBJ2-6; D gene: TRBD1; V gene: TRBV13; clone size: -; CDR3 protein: CASSILQGTSSGANVLTF; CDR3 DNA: TGTGCCAGCAGCATACTACAGGGGACCTCCTCTGGGGCCAACGTCCTGACTTTC
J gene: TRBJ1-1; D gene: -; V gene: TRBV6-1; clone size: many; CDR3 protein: CASSPHRVENTEAFF; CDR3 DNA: TGTGCCAGCAGTCCCCACAGGGTTGAGAACACTGAAGCTTTCTTT
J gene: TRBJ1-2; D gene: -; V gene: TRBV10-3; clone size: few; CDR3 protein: CAAREGKGYGYTF; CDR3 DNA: TGTGCCGCCCGGGAAGGAAAAGGCTATGGCTACACCTTC
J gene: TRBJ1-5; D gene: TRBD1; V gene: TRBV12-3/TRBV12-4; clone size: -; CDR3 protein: CANSLDRGRNPNQPQHF; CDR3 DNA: TGTGCCAACAGTTTAGACAGGGGGCGTAACCCCAATCAGCCCCAGCATTTT
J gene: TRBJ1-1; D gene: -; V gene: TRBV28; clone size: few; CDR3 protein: CASKLLNTEAFF; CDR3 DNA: TGTGCCAGCAAGCTACTGAACACTGAAGCTTTCTTT
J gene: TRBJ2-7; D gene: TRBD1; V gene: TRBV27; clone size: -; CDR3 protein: CASSFLGQTYEQYF; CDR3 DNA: TGTGCCAGCAGTTTCCTGGGACAGACCTACGAGCAGTACTTC
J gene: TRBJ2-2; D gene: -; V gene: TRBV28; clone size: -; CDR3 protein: CASSWGTGQLFF; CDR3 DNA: TGTGCCAGCAGTTGGGGCACCGGGCAGCTGTTTTTT
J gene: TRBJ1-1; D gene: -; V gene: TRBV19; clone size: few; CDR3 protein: CASSIGGLNTEAFF; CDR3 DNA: TGTGCCAGTAGTATAGGGGGTTTGAACACTGAAGCTTTCTTT
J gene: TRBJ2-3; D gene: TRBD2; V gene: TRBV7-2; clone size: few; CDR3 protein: CASSLRTREGTDTQYF; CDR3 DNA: TGTGCCAGCAGCTTACGGACGCGGGAGGGCACAGATACGCAGTATTTT
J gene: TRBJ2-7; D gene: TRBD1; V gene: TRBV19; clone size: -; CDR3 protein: CASSAATGDLYEQYF; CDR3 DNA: TGTGCCAGTAGTGCGGCGACAGGGGATCTCTACGAGCAGTACTTC
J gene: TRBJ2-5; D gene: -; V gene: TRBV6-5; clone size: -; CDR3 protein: CASSYQGPLQETQYF; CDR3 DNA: TGTGCCAGCAGTTACCAGGGCCCCCTCCAAGAGACCCAGTACTTC
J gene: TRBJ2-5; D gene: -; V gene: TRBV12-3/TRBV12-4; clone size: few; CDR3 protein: CASRPLAPETQYF; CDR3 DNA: TGTGCCAGCAGGCCACTAGCTCCAGAGACCCAGTACTTC